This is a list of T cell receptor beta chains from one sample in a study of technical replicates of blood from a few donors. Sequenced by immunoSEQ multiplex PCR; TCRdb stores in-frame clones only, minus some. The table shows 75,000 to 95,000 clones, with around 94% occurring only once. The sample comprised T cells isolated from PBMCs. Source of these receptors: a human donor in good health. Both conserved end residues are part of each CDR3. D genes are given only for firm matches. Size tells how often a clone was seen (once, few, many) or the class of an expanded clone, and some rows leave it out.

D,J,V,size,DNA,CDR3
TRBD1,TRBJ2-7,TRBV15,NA,TGTGCCACCAGCAGAGGGGGACAGGGATGGTACGAGCAGTACTTC,CATSRGGQGWYEQYF
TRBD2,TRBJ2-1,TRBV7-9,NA,TGTGCCAGCAGAAATAGCGGGAGGATTAGCTCCTACAATGAGCAGTTCTTC,CASRNSGRISSYNEQFF
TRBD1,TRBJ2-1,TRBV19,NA,TGTGCCAGTTATACCGGGACAGGGGGCCGGGGGGGGCAGTTCTTC,CASYTGTGGRGGQFF
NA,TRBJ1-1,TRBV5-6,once,TGTGCCAGCAGCTCGACTGTGGGACTGTTCGGTGCGGACACTGAAGCTTTCTTT,CASSSTVGLFGADTEAFF
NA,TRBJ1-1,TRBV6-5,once,TGTGCCAGCAGGTCCGGGTTCGGGTACACTGAAGCTTTCTTT,CASRSGFGYTEAFF
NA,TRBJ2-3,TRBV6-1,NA,TGTGCCAGCAGTGGGTGGACCGGGACATCAGATACGCAGTATTTT,CASSGWTGTSDTQYF
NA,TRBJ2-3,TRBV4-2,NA,TGTGCCAGCAGCCAACAAGATACGCAGTATTTT,CASSQQDTQYF
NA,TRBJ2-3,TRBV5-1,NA,TGCGCCAGCAGCAGAGGGACAGACCAGAGGGGGGACACAGATACGCAGTATTTT,CASSRGTDQRGDTDTQYF
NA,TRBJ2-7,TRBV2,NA,TGTGCCAGCAAAACGGGAGTCACTTACGAGCAGTACTTC,CASKTGVTYEQYF
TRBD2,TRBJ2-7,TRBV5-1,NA,TGCGCCAGCAGTGAGCGGGACTTAACCTACGAGCAGTACTTC,CASSERDLTYEQYF
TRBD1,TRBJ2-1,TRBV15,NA,TGTGCCACCAGCAGAGGGGGCAGGGGGCAAAATGAGCAGTTCTTC,CATSRGGRGQNEQFF
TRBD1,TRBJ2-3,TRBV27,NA,TGTGCCAGCAGTTTACTCTCTGCAGGGGGCGCAGATACGCAGTATTTT,CASSLLSAGGADTQYF
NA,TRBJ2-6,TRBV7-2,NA,TGTGCCAGCAGCACCAATCCGGGACAAGTAATCTCTGGGGCCAACGTCCTGACTTTC,CASSTNPGQVISGANVLTF
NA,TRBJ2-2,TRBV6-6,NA,TGTGCCATTCAAACAGGGTCCGGGGAGCTGTTTTTT,CAIQTGSGELFF
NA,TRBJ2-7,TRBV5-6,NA,TGTGCCAGCAGCTTGGCTAGTGGCCTAAGCTCCTACGAGCAGTACTTC,CASSLASGLSSYEQYF
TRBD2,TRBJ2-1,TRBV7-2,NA,TGTGCCAGCAGCCTCAGCGGGACCTACAATGAGCAGTTCTTC,CASSLSGTYNEQFF
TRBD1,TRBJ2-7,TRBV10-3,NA,TGTGCCATCAGCACATCCGGGGACAGGGGCTCCGAGCAGTACTTC,CAISTSGDRGSEQYF
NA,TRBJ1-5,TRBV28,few,TGTGCCAGCAGTTTGGTTTTGGGGGCTGGGATTCAGCCCCAGCATTTT,CASSLVLGAGIQPQHF
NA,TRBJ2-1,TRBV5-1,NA,TGCGCCAGCAGCCCTAGCTTCCCCTATTACAATGAGCAGTTCTTC,CASSPSFPYYNEQFF
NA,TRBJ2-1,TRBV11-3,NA,TGTGCCAGCAGCTTAGCGGGGGAAGTCTACAATGAGCAGTTCTTC,CASSLAGEVYNEQFF
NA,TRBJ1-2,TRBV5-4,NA,TGTGCCAGCAACGAGCAGGGTACCCCACATGGCTACACCTTC,CASNEQGTPHGYTF
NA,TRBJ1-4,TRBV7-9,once,TGTGCCAGCAGCTTAGAGCCAGGGCATAATGAAAAACTGTTTTTT,CASSLEPGHNEKLFF
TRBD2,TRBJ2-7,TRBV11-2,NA,TGTGCCAGCAACAAGCGGGAGTACGACGAGCAGTACTTC,CASNKREYDEQYF
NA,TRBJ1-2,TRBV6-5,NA,TGTGCCAGCAGTCAACACCGAGGACTTAACTATGGCTACACCTTC,CASSQHRGLNYGYTF
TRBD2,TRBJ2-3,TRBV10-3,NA,TGTGCCATCAGTGACGCTCTAAGGGGGATACTAGCGGGAGGGCCAGTAGATACGCAGTATTTT,CAISDALRGILAGGPVDTQYF
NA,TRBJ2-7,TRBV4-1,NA,TGCGCCAGCAGCCAAGGAGCAGGGTCCTACGAGCAGTACTTC,CASSQGAGSYEQYF
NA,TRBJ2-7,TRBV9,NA,TGTGCCAGTTCGGGTAGCCCGGCCTACGAGCAGTACTTC,CASSGSPAYEQYF
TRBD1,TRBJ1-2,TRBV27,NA,TGTGCCAGCAGTCTACAGGGGGGCTATGGCTACACCTTC,CASSLQGGYGYTF
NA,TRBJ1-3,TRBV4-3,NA,TGCGCCAGCAGCCAAGGGACTTCTACACTTTACACCATATATTTT,CASSQGTSTLYTIYF
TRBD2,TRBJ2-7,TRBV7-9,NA,TGTGCCAGCAGCTCTCGGACCATAGCGGGAGGGGACCGCTGGTACGAGCAGTACTTC,CASSSRTIAGGDRWYEQYF
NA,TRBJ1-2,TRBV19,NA,TGTGCCAGTAGTATCTTTGGCAGGGAGGGTGGCTACACCTTC,CASSIFGREGGYTF
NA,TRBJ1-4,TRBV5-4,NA,TGTGCCAGCAGCTTGGACAGGTTTGGTGAAAAACTGTTTTTT,CASSLDRFGEKLFF
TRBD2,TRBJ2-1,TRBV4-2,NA,TGTGCCAGCAGCCAGCCACTAGCGGGAGGTCGTGACAATGAGCAGTTCTTC,CASSQPLAGGRDNEQFF
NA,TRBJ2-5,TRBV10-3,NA,TGTGCCATCAGTGATGGCGAGACCCAGTACTTC,CAISDGETQYF
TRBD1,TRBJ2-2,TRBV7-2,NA,TGTGCCAGCAGGGGGACAGGGTCCACCGGGGAGCTGTTTTTT,CASRGTGSTGELFF
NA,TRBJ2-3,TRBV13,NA,TGTGCCAGCAGCTTCTTCGCGGAGGGAAGAGATACGCAGTATTTT,CASSFFAEGRDTQYF
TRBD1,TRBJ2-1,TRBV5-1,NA,TGCGCCAGCAGCTTGGAGGGGACAGGGGGCTACAATGAGCAGTTCTTC,CASSLEGTGGYNEQFF
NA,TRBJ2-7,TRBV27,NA,TGTGCCAGCAGTTTATCTGGACAGTTACTTCCCTACGAGCAGTACTTC,CASSLSGQLLPYEQYF
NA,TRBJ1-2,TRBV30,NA,TGTGCCTGGAGTGTCCGACAGCGAGTAAACTATGGCTACACCTTC,CAWSVRQRVNYGYTF
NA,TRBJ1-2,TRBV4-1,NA,TGCGCCAGCAGCCAAGGGGAGGCATATGGCTACACCTTC,CASSQGEAYGYTF
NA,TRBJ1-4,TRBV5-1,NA,TGCGCCAGCAGCTTCGGGGGGCCTAATGAAAAACTGTTTTTT,CASSFGGPNEKLFF
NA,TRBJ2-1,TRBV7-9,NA,TGTGCCAGCAGTCGGACTAATGAGCAGTTCTTC,CASSRTNEQFF
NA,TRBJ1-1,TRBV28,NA,TGTGCCAGCACCAGCGAAAGAGGGTTTCCATTGTCTGAAGCTTTCTTT,CASTSERGFPLSEAFF
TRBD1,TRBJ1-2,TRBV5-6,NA,TGTGCCAGCAGCTTGGAAGCGGACAGGGTATTAGAGGGCTACACCTTC,CASSLEADRVLEGYTF
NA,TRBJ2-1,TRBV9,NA,TGTGCCAGCAGCGGTGACCTTGCCAGGGATGAGCAGTTCTTC,CASSGDLARDEQFF
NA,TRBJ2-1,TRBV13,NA,TGTGCCAGCATGATACAGGGTCCGATCACCTACAATGAGCAGTTCTTC,CASMIQGPITYNEQFF
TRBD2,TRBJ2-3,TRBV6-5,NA,TGTGCCAGCAGCACTAGCGGGATCCCCACAGATACGCAGTATTTT,CASSTSGIPTDTQYF
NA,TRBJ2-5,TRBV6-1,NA,TGTGCCAGCAGTGAAGCGGGGCTCCAAGAGACCCAGTACTTC,CASSEAGLQETQYF
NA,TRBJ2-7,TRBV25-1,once,TGTGCCAGCAGCCGGATTTTAGGGATCACAGGGTTCCACGAGCAGTACTTC,CASSRILGITGFHEQYF
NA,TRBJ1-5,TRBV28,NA,TGTGCCAGCAGTTTCTCGTTGGGGCATCAGCCCCAGCATTTT,CASSFSLGHQPQHF
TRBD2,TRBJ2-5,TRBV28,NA,TGTGCCAGCAGTTTACGCGGGAGGGAGTTATGGGAGACCCAGTACTTC,CASSLRGRELWETQYF